This T cell receptor beta chain was captured by sequencing in a study of technical replicates of blood from several donors. TCRdb keeps only in-frame clones here, not all; method: immunoSEQ multiplex PCR. The repertoire holds nearly 70,000 clones, with around 94% as singletons. This clone has only one observation. The sequence derives from a human donor in good health. The sequenced material came from T cells isolated from PBMCs.

As DNA, the CDR3 is TGTGCCATCAGTGATAACGGGAGGGCCAACAATGAGCAGTTCTTC. Amino acid sequence: CAISDNGRANNEQFF. This sequence joins TRBV10-3 and TRBJ2-1; the match to TRBD2 covers 8 bases. CDR3 length equals 15 residues. Germline V gene lookup returns CDR1 ENHRY and CDR2 SYGVKD. The trim removed 3 bases at V and 5 bases at J, leaving 6 bases unmatched.